Following are 14 T cell receptor beta chains from one sample sequenced in a study of CD4 T cells in relation to SARS-CoV-2 and coronaviruses. CD4+ T cells from unexposed donors were obtained before the COVID-19 pandemic (2011-2018). After about ten days of culture, CD4+ T cells were isolated. Antigen specificity for these receptors is unknown. The protocol was immunoSEQ multiplex PCR, while the TCRdb copy is restricted to in-frame clones and leaves out a portion. The sample carries about 19,000 clones, roughly 77% recorded once. The material sequenced was CD4+ T cells from PBMCs, cultured in vitro. The receptor source for this set is a human donor in good health.

The chain is built from TRBV9 and TRBJ2-1, with D perhaps TRBD1 (6 bases). V was cut by 0 bases and J by 4 bases, with 14 bases left in between. This CDR3 region has 16 residues. CDR1 and CDR2 (germline): SGDLS, YYNGEE. CDR3 sequence: CASSVVGAGGYNEQFF. The CDR3 DNA sequence: TGTGCCAGCAGCGTAGTGGGGGCAGGAGGTTACAATGAGCAGTTCTTC.

The rearrangement uses TRBV19 and TRBJ2-5; unclear D gene. There are 15 residues in the CDR3. From germline, CDR1 is LNHDA and CDR2 SQIVND (reference sequence). Trimming removed 0 bases at V and 4 bases at J, with 12 bases between. The DNA of the CDR3 is TGTGCCAGTAGTATAGATGAAACCGGTGGAGAGACCCAGTACTTC. Protein product: CASSIDETGGETQYF.

This chain connects TRBV5-8 to TRBJ2-5; D call uncertain. Germline CDR1 and CDR2: SGHTS and YDEGEE. Trimming took 3 bases from V and 3 from J, leaving 12 bases between them. The CDR3 is 14 residues long. CDR3 coding DNA: TGTGCCAGCAGCTGGCCAGGTGGGGAAGAGACCCAGTACTTC. This codes for CASSWPGGEETQYF.

The chain uses TRBV19 and TRBJ2-2; D is unresolved. The CDR3 loop spans 16 amino acids. The ends were cut back, 1 base at V and 0 bases at J, with 9 bases in the middle. Germline V CDR1 and CDR2: LNHDA, SQIVND (reference sequence). CDR3 nucleotide sequence: TGTGCCAGTAGTATAGCGGGCGGCGCGAACACCGGGGAGCTGTTTTTT. Its protein is CASSIAGGANTGELFF.

The chain has TRBV7-9 and TRBJ2-2; 7 nucleotides line up with TRBD1. The trim removed 8 bases at V and 4 bases at J, leaving 4 bases unmatched. The CDR3 sequence is 13 residues long. In germline, CDR1 is SEHNR, CDR2 FQNEAQ (reference sequence). CDR3 sequence (DNA): TGTGCCAGCCCGGACAGGTCCACCGGGGAGCTGTTTTTT. The encoded protein is CASPDRSTGELFF.

This clone was observed a few times. This sample includes further DNA sequences coding for the same CDR3. The V gene is TRBV5-1, the J gene TRBJ1-1; a possible D gene is TRBD1 (6 bases). CDR1 SGHRS and CDR2 YFSETQ come from the germline V gene. The CDR3 is 15 amino acids. V shed 0 bases and J shed 0 bases, with 9 bases lying between them. The CDR3 protein is CASSLAGTMNTEAFF. The CDR3 nucleotides are TGCGCCAGCAGCTTGGCCGGGACAATGAACACTGAAGCTTTCTTT.

In this sample, this clone turned up a few times. CDR3 in DNA: TGTGCCAGCAGCATAGGGACAGGGTTAGATACGCAGTATTTT. Its translation: CASSIGTGLDTQYF. The rearrangement joins TRBV7-7 to TRBJ2-3, with 9 bases fitting TRBD1. Germline V lookup: CDR1 SSHAT, CDR2 FNYEAQ (reference sequence). The V and J ends lost 5 bases and 5 bases, in that order; junction bases with no gene match: 5. The CDR3 covers 14 residues.

Remarks on this clone: One end of the junction fails to match germline, which may point to a read error. V is TRBV5-4 and J is TRBJ2-2; weak D call: TRBD2 (6 bases). Germline-derived CDR1 and CDR2 are SGHNT and YYREEE (reference sequence). This CDR3 is built from 15 residues. Here the CDR3 DNA reads TGTGCCAGCAGCTCCGGGAGATCGAACCCCGGGGAGCTGTTTTTT. Translating it yields CASSSGRSNPGELFF.

The genes are TRBV4-1 and TRBJ1-4; 7 bases map to TRBD1. CDR1 is MGHRA and CDR2 is YSYEKL in the germline V gene. After removal of 2 bases from V and 11 bases from J, the junction contained 11 bases not matched to a gene. The CDR3 length is 15 residues. CDR3 sequence reads: CASSQTGEQRGKLFF. As DNA, the CDR3 is TGCGCCAGCAGCCAAACAGGGGAGCAAAGGGGGAAACTGTTTTTT.

The chain carries TRBV5-1 and TRBJ1-4, with D maybe TRBD1 (6 bases). Per the germline V gene, CDR1 is SGHRS and CDR2 is YFSETQ. Trimming pared 1 base from V and 8 bases from J, leaving 9 bases between. The CDR3 loop spans 13 amino acids. The CDR3 DNA reads as TGCGCCAGCAGCTTGCCTGACAGGGAAAAACTGTTTTTT. Amino acids: CASSLPDREKLFF.

The V and J genes are TRBV7-9 and TRBJ1-1; D might be TRBD1 (5 bases). Germline CDR1 reads SEHNR; CDR2 reads FQNEAQ (reference sequence). Trimming pared 3 bases from V and 0 bases from J, leaving 17 bases between. This CDR3 region has 17 residues. The DNA for the CDR3 is TGTGCCAGCAGCTTGTATCGGGGGACTCTCTTGAACACTGAAGCTTTCTTT. It translates to CASSLYRGTLLNTEAFF.

The chain employs TRBV18 and TRBJ2-1; 11 bases agree with TRBD2. Germline assignment: CDR1 KGHSH and CDR2 LQKENI. Unmatched junction bases numbered 2, after V lost 3 bases and J lost 1 base. This CDR3 spans 16 amino acids. The chain's CDR3 is CASSPGLAVSYNEQFF. The CDR3 region has the DNA TGTGCCAGCTCACCGGGACTAGCGGTGTCCTACAATGAGCAGTTCTTC.

This clone has just one count. The chain recombines TRBV29-1 with TRBJ2-2; D gene ambiguous. The CDR3 has 11 amino acids. V gave up 5 bases and J gave up 5 bases, with 6 bases separating them. Per the germline V gene, CDR1 is SQVTM and CDR2 is ANQGSEA. CDR3: CSVSETGELFF. CDR3 in DNA: TGCAGCGTTTCGGAAACCGGGGAGCTGTTTTTT.

The rearrangement links TRBV7-9 to TRBJ1-3, with D possibly being TRBD1 (6 bases). In germline, CDR1 is SEHNR, CDR2 FQNEAQ (reference sequence). V dropped 4 bases and J dropped 0 bases, with 13 bases sitting between them. The CDR3 is made up of 16 amino acids. This CDR3 is CASSSRGASSGNTIYF. For the CDR3, the DNA is TGTGCCAGCAGCTCAAGGGGGGCCAGCTCTGGAAACACCATATATTTT.